Each of the 25 T cell receptor beta chains below was sequenced from the same sample in a study of blood T cell repertoires in COVID-19. Libraries were prepared by immunoSEQ multiplex PCR; TCRdb keeps only in-frame clonotypes and omits some of them. The data hold around 72,000 clones, with around 90% observed a single time. The sequenced material came from peripheral blood. Every receptor here comes from a man between 45 and 60 years old with acute or convalescent COVID-19.

DNA of the CDR3: TGTGCCAGCGCCGGGACTGTCTCCTACGAGCAGTACTTC. Translating gives CASAGTVSYEQYF. The gene calls are TRBV6-5 and TRBJ2-7; D perhaps matches TRBD2 (6 bases). The ends were cut back, 8 bases at V and 0 bases at J, with 11 bases in the middle. This CDR3 comprises 13 residues. CDR1 and CDR2 (germline): MNHEY, SVGAGI.

For this clone: Other DNA sequences in the same sample also yield this CDR3. This chain connects TRBV7-9 to TRBJ1-4, with D unresolved. Trimming stripped 1 base from V and 5 bases from J, with 11 bases between. This CDR3 is 15 amino acids long. Germline CDR1 is SEHNR and CDR2 is FQNEAQ (reference sequence). DNA of the CDR3: TGTGCCAGCAGCTTAGGGGCGGGCGCCAATGAAAAACTGTTTTTT. This translates into CASSLGAGANEKLFF.

The V gene is TRBV29-1, the J gene TRBJ2-3; tentatively, D is TRBD2 (7 bases). Germline-derived CDR1 and CDR2 are SQVTM and ANQGSEA. The V end lost 4 bases, the J end lost 4 bases, and 15 bases lay between the germline ends. The CDR3 is made up of 14 amino acids. CDR3 bases: TGCAGCGTTGGAGGTGGGGGGGGCGCAGATACGCAGTATTTT. Amino acids: CSVGGGGGADTQYF.

The genes are TRBV5-1 and TRBJ1-4; D is ambiguous. Trimming cost V 2 bases and J 4 bases, with 9 bases left between them. The germline V gene encodes CDR1 SGHRS and CDR2 YFSETQ. The CDR3 is 14 residues long. CDR3 in amino acids: CASSFGRDNEKLFF. In nucleotides, the CDR3 is TGCGCCAGCAGCTTTGGGAGGGATAATGAAAAACTGTTTTTT.

The chain joins TRBV11-1 to TRBJ2-1; D gene uncertain. Germline V CDR1 and CDR2: SGHAT, FQDESV (reference sequence). With 5 bases removed from V and 9 bases from J, the gap between germline ends came to 11 bases. The CDR3 length is 12 residues. DNA for the CDR3: TGTGCCAGCAGCCCGTCGGGTTTTGAGCAGTTCTTC. It codes for CASSPSGFEQFF.

This sequence joins TRBV3-1 (or the pseudogene TRBV3-2) and TRBJ2-5, with TRBD2 identical over 12 bases. The ends lost 0 bases at V and 5 bases at J; junction bases unmatched: 7. This CDR3 has 17 amino acids. Germline-derived CDR1 and CDR2 are LGHDT and YNNKEL (reference sequence). DNA of the CDR3: TGTGCCAGCAGCCAAGAGAGTACTAGCGGGGGGTGGGAGACCCAGTACTTC. This codes for CASSQESTSGGWETQYF.

This clone appeared a few times. The chain joins TRBV11-2 to TRBJ1-1, with 7 bases that match TRBD1. Germline V lookup: CDR1 SGHAT, CDR2 FQNNGV. This CDR3 has 14 residues. Losses at the gene ends were 4 bases for V and 4 bases for J; bases not matched to a gene: 6. The CDR3 sequence: CASSSTTGVTEAFF. CDR3 in DNA: TGTGCCAGCAGCTCAACTACAGGGGTCACTGAAGCTTTCTTT.

As for this clone: One end of the junction is discordant with germline, which a read error may explain. V usage is TRBV7-2 and J usage is TRBJ2-7; the match to TRBD2 covers 11 bases. The CDR3 runs to 14 residues. Germline-derived CDR1 and CDR2 are SGHTA and FQGNSA. CDR3 sequence reads: CASTLAGGPYEQYF. In nucleotides, the CDR3 is TGTGCCAGCACCTTAGCGGGGGGGCCCTACGAGCAGTACTTC.

This chain joins TRBV11-3 and TRBJ2-1; possible D gene TRBD2, 6 bases. This CDR3 region has 14 residues. Trimming took 1 base from V and 9 from J, leaving 13 bases between them. CDR1 and CDR2 from the germline V gene are SGHNT and YENEEA. CDR3 sequence (DNA): TGTGCCAGCAGCTTAGGAGGTGGGGGAGGTGAGCAGTTCTTC. Translation: CASSLGGGGGEQFF.

The chain uses TRBV18 and TRBJ2-1, with 7 bases fitting TRBD2. The CDR3 has 15 residues. Germline loops: CDR1 KGHSH, CDR2 LQKENI. V dropped 3 bases and J dropped 4; count of bases not matched to a gene: 6. CDR3 nucleotide sequence: TGTGCCAGCTCACCTCCCGGGACTAAATACAATGAGCAGTTCTTC. Its protein is CASSPPGTKYNEQFF.

The CDR3 reads CASSDDSQETQYF. CDR3 coding DNA: TGTGCCAGCAGTGACGACAGCCAAGAGACCCAGTACTTC. The chain is built from TRBV6-1 and TRBJ2-5, with D tentatively TRBD1 (5 bases). CDR3 length equals 13 residues. Germline V gives CDR1 MNHNS, CDR2 SASEGT. V was shortened by 3 bases and J by 1 base, with 6 bases between the two germline ends.

The CDR3 loop reads CASRVQGAPNEKLFF. The CDR3 nucleotides read TGTGCCAGCAGAGTACAGGGGGCGCCTAATGAAAAACTGTTTTTT. The V and J genes are TRBV2 and TRBJ1-4; 9 bases map to TRBD1. Germline-derived CDR1 and CDR2 are SNHLY and FYNNEI. The V gene end was trimmed by 6 bases and the J gene end by 3 bases; junction bases not matched to a gene: 5. This CDR3 has 15 residues.

V and J are TRBV24-1 and TRBJ2-3; 10 nucleotides match TRBD1. Germline lookup yields CDR1 KGHDR and CDR2 SFDVKD. V lost 3 bases and J lost 2; bases outside the gene matches: 4. The CDR3 covers 16 residues. The chain's CDR3 is CATSDQGQGYTDTQYF. CDR3 in DNA: TGTGCCACCAGTGATCAGGGACAGGGGTACACAGATACGCAGTATTTT.

A remark on this clone: This same CDR3 is encoded by further DNA sequences in the sample. The chain uses TRBV24-1 and TRBJ2-3; D is possibly TRBD2 (5 bases). CDR1 is KGHDR and CDR2 is SFDVKD in the germline V gene. The CDR3 totals 13 residues. Trimming took 9 bases from V and 0 from J, leaving 9 bases between them. For the CDR3, the DNA is TGTGCCACCGAGGGCGGAAGCACAGATACGCAGTATTTT. Translated: CATEGGSTDTQYF.

This clone was observed a single time. The chain is built from TRBV28 and TRBJ2-7; the match to TRBD2 covers 8 bases. Germline CDR1 and CDR2: MDHEN and SYDVKM. The length of the CDR3 is 15 residues. The trim removed 5 bases at V and 0 bases at J, leaving 6 bases unmatched. The CDR3 region is CASSSPGGGSYEQYF. As DNA, the CDR3 is TGTGCCAGCAGTAGCCCGGGGGGGGGCTCCTACGAGCAGTACTTC.

In DNA form, the CDR3 reads TGTGCCAGCAGTTTGCGAGGGGGCGATCAGCCCCAGCATTTT. It yields the protein CASSLRGGDQPQHF. The chain has TRBV28 and TRBJ1-5; 7 positions agree with TRBD1. Per germline, CDR1 MDHEN and CDR2 SYDVKM. The CDR3 is 14 residues long. V shed 3 bases, J shed 5 bases, and the junction held 4 bases outside the gene matches.

The chain uses TRBV28 and TRBJ2-3; 10 nucleotides align to TRBD2. With 2 bases clipped from V and 4 bases from J, the junction kept 3 bases outside the gene matches. Germline V gives CDR1 MDHEN, CDR2 SYDVKM. This CDR3 spans 15 amino acids. The CDR3 nucleotides read TGTGCCAGCAGTTTACAACTAGCGGGGTCAGATACGCAGTATTTT. It is translated as CASSLQLAGSDTQYF.

This clone appeared once. J is TRBJ1-4 and V is TRBV3-1 (or the pseudogene TRBV3-2); TRBD1 matches at 9 bases. This CDR3 comprises 13 residues. V lost 4 bases and J lost 8; bases outside the gene matches: 2. Germline CDR1 and CDR2: LGHDT and YNNKEL (reference sequence). This CDR3 reads CASSRTGVEKLFF. Here the CDR3 DNA reads TGTGCCAGCAGCCGGACAGGGGTCGAAAAACTGTTTTTT.

This clone was counted between two and nine times. This chain joins TRBV6-6 and TRBJ1-6; no clear D gene. Germline CDR1 reads MNHNY; CDR2 reads SVGAGI (reference sequence). V lost 10 bases, J lost 3 bases, and 10 bases lay in between. CDR3 length: 13 amino acids. The DNA for the CDR3 is TGTGCCATCCGGAGGGACTATAATTCACCCCTCCACTTT. This translates into CAIRRDYNSPLHF.

The chain has TRBV6-1 and TRBJ1-1, with D unclear. Per germline, CDR1 MNHNS and CDR2 SASEGT. The CDR3 length is 15 residues. V lost 0 bases, J lost 4 bases, and 12 bases lay in between. The CDR3 protein is CASSEAEGSGTEAFF. In nucleotides, the CDR3 is TGTGCCAGCAGTGAAGCAGAGGGATCGGGCACTGAAGCTTTCTTT.

This clone was found once. This CDR3 reads CASSPSGGVRTDTQYF. CDR3 bases: TGTGCCAGTAGTCCTAGCGGGGGCGTGAGGACAGATACGCAGTATTTT. This rearrangement joins TRBV19 to TRBJ2-3, with 10 bases fitting TRBD2. The V segment lost 5 bases and the J segment 3 bases; nucleotides outside the gene matches: 8. The CDR3 has 16 amino acids. Germline-derived CDR1 and CDR2 are LNHDA and SQIVND (reference sequence). Looking up the rest from reference TRBV19 and TRBJ2-3 gives the full variable domain: DGGITQSPKYLFRKEGQNVTLSCEQNLNHDAMYWYRQDPGQGLRLIYYSQIVNDFQKGDIAEGYSVSREKKESFPLTVTSAQKNPTAFYLCASSPSGGVRTDTQYFGPGTRLTVL.

The rearrangement joins TRBV19 to TRBJ2-7; 9 bases fit TRBD2. V was pared by 3 bases and J by 3 bases, with 3 bases of the junction left unmatched. The germline CDR1 and CDR2 sequences are LNHDA and SQIVND (reference sequence). The CDR3 is made up of 14 amino acids. The CDR3 DNA is TGTGCCAGTAGTATGGGTAGCGGGGGCTACGAGCAGTACTTC. Translating gives CASSMGSGGYEQYF.

The chain couples TRBV6-4 to TRBJ2-3; D is unresolved. The germline gives CDR1 MRHNA, CDR2 SNTAGT. V was pared by 3 bases and J by 2 bases, with 6 bases between. This CDR3 is built from 13 residues. CDR3 region: CASSESTTDTQYF. The CDR3 nucleotides are TGTGCCAGCAGTGAGAGCACCACAGATACGCAGTATTTT.

This clone has just one count. The V and J genes are TRBV9 and TRBJ2-7; D gene uncertain. The CDR3 runs 14 residues. The germline V gene encodes CDR1 SGDLS and CDR2 YYNGEE. The V end was cut by 4 bases, the J end by 4 bases, with 15 bases between. Written as DNA, the CDR3 is TGTGCCAGCAGCCCCCTCGAAGCCAGGTACGAGCAGTACTTC. Translation: CASSPLEARYEQYF.

The V call is TRBV5-1, the J call TRBJ2-7, with a weak D call TRBD1 (6 bases). The V and J ends lost 2 bases and 1 base respectively, with 13 bases between them. This CDR3 contains 15 residues. Germline lookup yields CDR1 SGHRS and CDR2 YFSETQ. CDR3 residues: CASSFSAGDSYEQYF. For the CDR3, the DNA is TGCGCCAGCAGCTTCTCGGCAGGGGATTCCTACGAGCAGTACTTC.